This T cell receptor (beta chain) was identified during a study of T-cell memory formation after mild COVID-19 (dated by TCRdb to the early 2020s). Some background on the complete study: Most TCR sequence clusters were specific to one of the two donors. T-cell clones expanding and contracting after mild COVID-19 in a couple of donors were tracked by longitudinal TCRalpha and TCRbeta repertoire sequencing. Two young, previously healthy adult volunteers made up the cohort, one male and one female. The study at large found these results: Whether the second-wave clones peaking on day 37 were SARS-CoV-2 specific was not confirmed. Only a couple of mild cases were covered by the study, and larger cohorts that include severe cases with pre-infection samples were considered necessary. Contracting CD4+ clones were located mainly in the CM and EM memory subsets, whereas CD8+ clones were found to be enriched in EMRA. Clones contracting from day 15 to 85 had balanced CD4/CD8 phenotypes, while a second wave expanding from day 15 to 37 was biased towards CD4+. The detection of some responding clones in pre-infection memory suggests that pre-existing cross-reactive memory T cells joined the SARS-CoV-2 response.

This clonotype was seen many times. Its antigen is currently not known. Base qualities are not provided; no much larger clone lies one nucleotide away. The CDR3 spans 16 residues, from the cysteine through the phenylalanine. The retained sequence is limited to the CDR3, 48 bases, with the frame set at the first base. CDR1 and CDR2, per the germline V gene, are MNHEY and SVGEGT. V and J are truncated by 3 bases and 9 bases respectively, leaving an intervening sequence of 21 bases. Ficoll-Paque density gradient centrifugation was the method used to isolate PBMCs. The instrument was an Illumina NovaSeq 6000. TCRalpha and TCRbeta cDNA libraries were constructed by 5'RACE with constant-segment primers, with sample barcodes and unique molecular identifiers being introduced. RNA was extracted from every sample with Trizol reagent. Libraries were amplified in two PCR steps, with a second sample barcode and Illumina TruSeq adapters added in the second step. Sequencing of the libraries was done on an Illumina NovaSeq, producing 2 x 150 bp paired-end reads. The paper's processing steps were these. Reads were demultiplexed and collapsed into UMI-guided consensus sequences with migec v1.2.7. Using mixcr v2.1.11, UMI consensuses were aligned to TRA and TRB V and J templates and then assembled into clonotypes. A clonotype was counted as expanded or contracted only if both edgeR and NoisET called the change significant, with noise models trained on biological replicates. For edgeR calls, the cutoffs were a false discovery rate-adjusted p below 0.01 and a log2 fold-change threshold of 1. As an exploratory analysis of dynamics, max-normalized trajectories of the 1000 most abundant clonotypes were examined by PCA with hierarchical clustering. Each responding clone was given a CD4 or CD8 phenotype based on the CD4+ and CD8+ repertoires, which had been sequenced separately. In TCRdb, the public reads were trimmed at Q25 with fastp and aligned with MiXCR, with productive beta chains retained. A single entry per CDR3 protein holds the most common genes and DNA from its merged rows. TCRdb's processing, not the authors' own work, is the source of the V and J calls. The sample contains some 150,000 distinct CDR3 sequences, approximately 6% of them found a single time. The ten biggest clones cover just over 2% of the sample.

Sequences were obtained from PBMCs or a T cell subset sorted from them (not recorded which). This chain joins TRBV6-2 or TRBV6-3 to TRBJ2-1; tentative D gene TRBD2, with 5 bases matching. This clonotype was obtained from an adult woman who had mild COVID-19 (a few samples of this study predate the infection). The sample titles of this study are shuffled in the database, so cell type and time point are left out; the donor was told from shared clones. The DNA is TGTGCCAGCAGTTATGGACGAAGCGGAGCCCCTTTTGAGCAGTTCTTC. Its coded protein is CASSYGRSGAPFEQFF.